In its sample, the clone carrying this T cell receptor (beta chain) was seen a few times. This specimen comes from a study of blood T cell repertoires in COVID-19. Libraries were prepared by immunoSEQ multiplex PCR; TCRdb keeps only in-frame clonotypes and omits some of them. The table includes just under 150,000 clones, approximately 87% detected once. CDR1 WSHSY and CDR2 SAAADI come from the germline V gene. The CDR3 loop spans 18 amino acids. V shed 6 bases, J shed 11 bases, and the junction held 21 bases outside the gene matches. The receptor was isolated from a woman in her 50s with active or convalescent COVID-19. Sequenced input: peripheral blood. The chain recombines TRBV10-2 with TRBJ1-6; 8 bases map to TRBD1. Here the CDR3 reads CASRDSRGVGQGGTPLHF. DNA for the CDR3: TGCGCCAGCAGAGACTCCAGAGGGGTAGGACAGGGAGGGACACCCCTCCACTTT.